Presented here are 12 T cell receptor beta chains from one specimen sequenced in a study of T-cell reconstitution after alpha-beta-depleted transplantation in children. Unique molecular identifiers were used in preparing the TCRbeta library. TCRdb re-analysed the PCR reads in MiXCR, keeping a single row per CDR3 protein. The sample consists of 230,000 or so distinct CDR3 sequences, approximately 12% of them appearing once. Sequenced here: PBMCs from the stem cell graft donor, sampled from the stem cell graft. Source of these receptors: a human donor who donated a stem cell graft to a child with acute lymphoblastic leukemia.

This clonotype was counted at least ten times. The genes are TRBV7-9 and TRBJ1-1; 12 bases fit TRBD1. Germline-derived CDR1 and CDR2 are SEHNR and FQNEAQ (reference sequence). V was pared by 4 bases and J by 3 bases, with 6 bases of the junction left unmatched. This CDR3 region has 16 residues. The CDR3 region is CASSSYRDRGHTEAFF. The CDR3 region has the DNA TGTGCCAGCAGCTCCTACCGGGACAGGGGGCACACTGAAGCTTTCTTT.

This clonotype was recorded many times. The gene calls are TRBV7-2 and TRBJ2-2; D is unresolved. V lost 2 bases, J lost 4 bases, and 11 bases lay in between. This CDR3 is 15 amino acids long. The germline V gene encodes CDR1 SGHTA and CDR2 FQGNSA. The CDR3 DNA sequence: TGTGCCAGCAGCTTAATCCGGTCGGCCACCGGGGAGCTGTTTTTT. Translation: CASSLIRSATGELFF. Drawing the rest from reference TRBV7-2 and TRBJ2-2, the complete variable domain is GAGVSQSPSNKVTEKGKDVELRCDPISGHTALYWYRQSLGQGLEFLIYFQGNSAPDKSGLPSDRFSAERTGGSVSTLTIQRTQQEDSAVYLCASSLIRSATGELFFGEGSRLTVL.

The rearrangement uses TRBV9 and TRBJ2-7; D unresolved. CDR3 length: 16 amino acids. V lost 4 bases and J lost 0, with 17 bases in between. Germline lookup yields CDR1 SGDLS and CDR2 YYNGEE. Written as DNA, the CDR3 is TGTGCCAGCAGCCTAACTCCCACCACAGACTCCTACGAGCAGTACTTC. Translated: CASSLTPTTDSYEQYF.

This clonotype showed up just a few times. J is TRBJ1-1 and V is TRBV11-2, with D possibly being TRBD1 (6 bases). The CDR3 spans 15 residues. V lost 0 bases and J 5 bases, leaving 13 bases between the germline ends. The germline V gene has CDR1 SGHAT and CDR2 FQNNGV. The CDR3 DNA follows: TGTGCCAGCAGCTTAGATCGGACCCAGGGGACTGAAGCTTTCTTT. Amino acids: CASSLDRTQGTEAFF.

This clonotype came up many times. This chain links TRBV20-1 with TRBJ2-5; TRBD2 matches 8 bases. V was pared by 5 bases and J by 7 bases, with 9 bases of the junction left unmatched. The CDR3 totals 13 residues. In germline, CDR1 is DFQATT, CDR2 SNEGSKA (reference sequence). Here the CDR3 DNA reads TGCAGTGCTCCAAGCGGGAGTTTTGGGACCCAGTACTTC. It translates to CSAPSGSFGTQYF.

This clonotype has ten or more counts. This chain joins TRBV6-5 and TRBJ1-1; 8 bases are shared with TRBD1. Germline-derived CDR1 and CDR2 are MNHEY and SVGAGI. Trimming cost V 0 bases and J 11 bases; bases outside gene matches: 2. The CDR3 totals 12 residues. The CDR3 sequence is CASSYSTGDAFF. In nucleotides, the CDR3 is TGTGCCAGCAGTTACTCGACAGGGGACGCTTTCTTT.

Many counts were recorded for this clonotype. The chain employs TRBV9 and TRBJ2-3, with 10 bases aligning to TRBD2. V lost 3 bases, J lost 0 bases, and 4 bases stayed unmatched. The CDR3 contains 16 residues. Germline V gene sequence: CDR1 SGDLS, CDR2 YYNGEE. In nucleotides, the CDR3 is TGTGCCAGCAGCGCCAGAGCGGGGGGGAGCACAGATACGCAGTATTTT. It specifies CASSARAGGSTDTQYF.

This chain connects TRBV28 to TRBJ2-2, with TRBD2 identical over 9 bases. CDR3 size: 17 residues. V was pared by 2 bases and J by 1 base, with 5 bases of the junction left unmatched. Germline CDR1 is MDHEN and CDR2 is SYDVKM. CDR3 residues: CASSLRVLAGNTGELFF. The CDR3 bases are TGTGCCAGCAGTTTACGGGTACTAGCGGGGAACACCGGGGAGCTGTTTTTT.

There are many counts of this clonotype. In DNA, the CDR3 is TGTGCCAGCAGCTTATTCGGAGGGTTCCAAGAGACCCAGTACTTC. This sequence encodes CASSLFGGFQETQYF. The chain joins TRBV7-2 to TRBJ2-5, with D perhaps matching TRBD2 (6 bases). Trimming cost V 2 bases and J 1 base, with 11 bases left between them. The CDR3 is made up of 15 amino acids. Germline V gene sequence: CDR1 SGHTA, CDR2 FQGNSA.

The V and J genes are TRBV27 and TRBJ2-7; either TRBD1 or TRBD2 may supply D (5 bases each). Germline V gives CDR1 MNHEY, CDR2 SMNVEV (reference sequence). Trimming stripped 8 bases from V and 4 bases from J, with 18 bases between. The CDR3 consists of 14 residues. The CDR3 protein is CASGIGASYYEQYF. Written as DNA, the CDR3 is TGTGCCAGCGGTATCGGGGCGTCCTATTACGAGCAGTACTTC.

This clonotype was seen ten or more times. The CDR3 nucleotides are TGCGCCAGCAGCTTGGATGGGGCCCCGAACACTGAAGCTTTCTTT. Translated, it gives CASSLDGAPNTEAFF. The chain carries TRBV5-1 and TRBJ1-1; possibly TRBD1 for D (5 bases). CDR3 length: 15 amino acids. Trimming took off 0 bases at V and 1 base at J, with 10 bases between the two ends. Germline assignment: CDR1 SGHRS and CDR2 YFSETQ. Based on the CDR3 plus reference TRBV5-1 and TRBJ1-1, the full variable domain is KAGVTQTPRYLIKTRGQQVTLSCSPISGHRSVSWYQQTPGQGLQFLFEYFSETQRNKGNFPGRFSGRQFSNSRSEMNVSTLELGDSALYLCASSLDGAPNTEAFFGQGTRLTVV.

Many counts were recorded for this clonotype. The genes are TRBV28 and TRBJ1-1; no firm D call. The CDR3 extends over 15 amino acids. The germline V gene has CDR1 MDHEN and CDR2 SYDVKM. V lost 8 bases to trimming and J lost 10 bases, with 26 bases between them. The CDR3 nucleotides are TGTGCCAGCCAAATCCAACTCGTAGCGGGCTCTAGAGCTTTCTTT. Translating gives CASQIQLVAGSRAFF.